These 15 T cell receptor beta chains came from one sample sequenced in a study of metastatic and nonmetastatic thyroid tumors. TCRdb ran MiXCR on the PCR reads. This table has around 15,000 clones, roughly 29% appearing once. Thyroid surgery took place with no prior treatment in any patient. The material sequenced was tumor tissue. The receptors here all came from a male donor with papillary thyroid cancer or a benign thyroid nodule (not recorded which). Some clones in this sample may be carry-over from other donors' samples.

This sequence joins TRBV20-1 and TRBJ2-7; D might be TRBD1 or TRBD2, each matching 5 bases. Between the trimmed V and J ends, which lost 5 bases and 7 bases, there was a span of 18 bases. The CDR3 runs to 13 residues. Germline CDR1 is DFQATT and CDR2 is SNEGSKA (reference sequence). The CDR3 coding sequence is TGCAGTGCTGGGGGAAGCGGACGCGGGGAGCAGTACTTC. Protein sequence: CSAGGSGRGEQYF.

This clone was counted a few times. One junction end disagrees with the germline gene, perhaps due to a read error. This chain uses TRBV6-5 with TRBJ1-5; no reliable D call. The CDR3 has 13 residues. CDR1 and CDR2 from the germline V gene are MNHEY and SVGAGI. CDR3 coding DNA: TGTGCCAGAAGTTACTCGACGAAGCAGCCCCAGCATTTT. This gives the protein CARSYSTKQPQHF.

This clone was observed a few times. CDR3 sequence (DNA): TGTGCCAGCAGTTCCGGGACAGGGCAATTTGGCTACACCTTC. It translates to CASSSGTGQFGYTF. The rearrangement uses TRBV12-3 or TRBV12-4 and TRBJ1-2, with TRBD1 matching over 9 bases. The junction had 7 bases not matched to a gene; V was cut back by 4 bases and J by 7 bases. The CDR3 has 14 residues.

As to this clone: A read error may explain this, as a much larger clone is one base away. The gene calls are TRBV5-6 and TRBJ2-1; possibly TRBD1 for D (5 bases). Germline V gene data show CDR1 as SGHDT and CDR2 as YYEEEE. This CDR3 is 14 amino acids long. CDR3 amino acids: CASSSILGPDDQFF. The CDR3 DNA follows: TGTGCCAGCAGCTCTATCCTGGGGCCGGATGACCAGTTCTTC. The entire variable domain, with the rest obtained from reference TRBV5-6 and TRBJ2-1, is as follows: DAGVTQSPTHLIKTRGQQVTLRCSPKSGHDTVSWYQQALGQGPQFIFQYYEEEERQRGNFPDRFSGHQFPNYSSELNVNALLLGDSALYLCASSSILGPDDQFFGPGTRLTVL.

Comment on this clone: A read error may produce the germline difference seen at one junction end. This rearrangement joins TRBV5-1 to TRBJ2-2, with TRBD1 identical over 7 bases. The CDR3 has 15 residues. Germline V lookup: CDR1 SGHRS, CDR2 YFSETQ. CDR3: CASSSDRCNTGELFF. CDR3 sequence (DNA): TGCGCCAGCAGCTCGGACAGGTGTAACACCGGTGAGCTGTTTTTT.

The chain carries TRBV6-1 and TRBJ1-3; D not resolved. Trimming cost V 4 bases and J 0 bases, with 7 bases left between them. CDR1 is MNHNS and CDR2 is SASEGT in the germline V gene. The CDR3 spans 14 residues. CDR3 in DNA: TGTGCCAGCAGTGGGGCGAGCTCTGGAAACACCATATATTTT. Translated, it gives CASSGASSGNTIYF.

This clone was found once. The chain couples TRBV25-1 to TRBJ2-5; no reliable D call. The CDR3 is 11 amino acids. Trimming removed 6 bases at V and 7 bases at J, with 9 bases between. The V gene's germline CDR1 is MGHDK and CDR2 SYGVNS. The CDR3 region is CASRGSRTQYF. DNA of the CDR3: TGTGCCAGCAGGGGGTCGAGGACCCAGTACTTC. Full variable domain (rest looked up from reference TRBV25-1 and TRBJ2-5): EADIYQTPRYLVIGTGKKITLECSQTMGHDKMYWYQQDPGMELHLIHYSYGVNSTEKGDLSSESTVSRIRTEHFPLTLESARPSHTSQYLCASRGSRTQYFGPGTRLLVL.

This chain links TRBV15 with TRBJ2-1, with D perhaps matching TRBD2 (6 bases). This CDR3 is 18 amino acids long. The germline CDR1 and CDR2 sequences are LNHNV and YYDKDF (reference sequence). The V gene lost 1 base and the J gene lost 5 bases, with 21 bases spanning the gap. The CDR3 loop is CATSRGPTWDLLDNEQFF. CDR3 DNA: TGTGCCACCAGCAGAGGTCCCACCTGGGACTTACTTGACAATGAGCAGTTCTTC.

V usage is TRBV20-1 and J usage is TRBJ2-7, with 9 nucleotides matching TRBD2. The germline gives CDR1 DFQATT, CDR2 SNEGSKA (reference sequence). This CDR3 comprises 15 residues. V was clipped by 3 bases and J by 3 bases; unmatched bases: 9. This CDR3 reads CSASKVSGSRYEQYF. The CDR3 nucleotides are TGCAGTGCTAGCAAGGTTAGCGGGAGTCGCTACGAGCAGTACTTC.

This clone came up many times. The chain links TRBV6-2 or TRBV6-3 to TRBJ2-2, with D unresolved. V was cut by 7 bases and J by 3 bases, with 12 bases left in between. The CDR3 is made up of 14 amino acids. Germline CDR1 reads MNHEY; CDR2 reads SVGEGT. The CDR3 is CASKGEDHTGELFF. The CDR3 bases are TGTGCCAGCAAGGGCGAGGACCACACCGGGGAGCTGTTTTTT.

The CDR3 here is CATSENTPETQYF. The CDR3 DNA reads TGTGCCACCAGTGAAAACACCCCAGAGACCCAGTACTTC. The V gene is TRBV24-1, the J gene TRBJ2-5; D call uncertain. The germline V gene has CDR1 KGHDR and CDR2 SFDVKD. This CDR3 is built from 13 residues. V was shortened by 4 bases and J by 4 bases, with 9 bases between the two germline ends.

The rearrangement links TRBV7-3 to TRBJ2-1; D might be TRBD1 (6 bases). CDR1 is SGHTA and CDR2 is FQGTGA in the germline V gene. V lost 0 bases and J 1 base, leaving 19 bases between the germline ends. The CDR3 spans 19 residues. In DNA form, the CDR3 reads TGTGCCAGCAGCTTAACCCAACCGGGACACCCTAAATCCTACAATGAGCAGTTCTTC. Its translation: CASSLTQPGHPKSYNEQFF.

This chain connects TRBV4-1 to TRBJ1-5, with a weak D call TRBD1 (5 bases). V gave up 4 bases and J gave up 8 bases, with 15 bases separating them. This CDR3 is built from 14 residues. Looked up from germline, CDR1 is MGHRA and CDR2 is YSYEKL. The CDR3 sequence: CASSRYPRVEPQHF. CDR3 sequence (DNA): TGCGCCAGCAGCCGCTACCCCAGGGTTGAGCCCCAGCATTTT.

The genes are TRBV27 and TRBJ2-7; 7 bases are shared with TRBD2. J gave up 6 bases and V 4 bases, and 12 bases lay outside the gene matches. The CDR3 is made up of 15 amino acids. The germline CDR1 and CDR2 sequences are MNHEY and SMNVEV (reference sequence). The CDR3 nucleotides are TGTGCCAGCAGTTCCCTAGGGGCGGGAGCGGTCGAGCAGTACTTC. Protein sequence: CASSSLGAGAVEQYF.

The rearrangement uses TRBV18 and TRBJ2-7; no definite D call. CDR1 and CDR2 from the germline V gene are KGHSH and LQKENI. Trimming stripped 6 bases from V and 7 bases from J, with 25 bases between. There are 16 residues in the CDR3. The CDR3 loop is CASSPETTEMTMEQYF. In DNA, the CDR3 is TGTGCCAGCTCCCCCGAAACCACCGAAATGACCATGGAGCAGTACTTC. Full variable domain (remainder filled in from reference TRBV18 and TRBJ2-7): NAGVMQNPRHLVRRRGQEARLRCSPMKGHSHVYWYRQLPEEGLKFMVYLQKENIIDESGMPKERFSAEFPKEGPSILRIQQVVRGDSAAYFCASSPETTEMTMEQYFGPGTRLTVT.